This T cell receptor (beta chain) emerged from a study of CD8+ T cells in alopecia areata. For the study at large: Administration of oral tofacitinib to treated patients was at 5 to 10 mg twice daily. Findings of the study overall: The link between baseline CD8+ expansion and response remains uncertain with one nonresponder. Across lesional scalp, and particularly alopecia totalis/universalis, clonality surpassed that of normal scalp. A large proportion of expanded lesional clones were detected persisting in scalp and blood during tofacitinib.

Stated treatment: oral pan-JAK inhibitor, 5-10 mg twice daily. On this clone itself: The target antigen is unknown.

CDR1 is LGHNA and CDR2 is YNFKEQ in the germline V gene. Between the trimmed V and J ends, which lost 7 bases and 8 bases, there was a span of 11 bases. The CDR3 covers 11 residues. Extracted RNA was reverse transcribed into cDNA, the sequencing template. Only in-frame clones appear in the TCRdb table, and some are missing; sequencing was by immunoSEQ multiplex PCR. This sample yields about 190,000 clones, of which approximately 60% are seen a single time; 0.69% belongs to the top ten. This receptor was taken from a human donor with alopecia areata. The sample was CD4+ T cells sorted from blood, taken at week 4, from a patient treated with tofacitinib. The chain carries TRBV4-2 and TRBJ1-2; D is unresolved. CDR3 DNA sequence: TGTGCCAGCACACATGAGGGAGGCTACACCTTC. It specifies CASTHEGGYTF.